The rows below give T cell receptor beta chains drawn from one sample of a study of T-cell reconstitution after alpha-beta-depleted transplantation in children. Each CDR3 protein gets one entry after TCRdb re-called the PCR reads with MiXCR. The sample carries approximately 420,000 distinct CDR3 sequences, 11% recorded once. Here the sequenced sample was PBMCs from the stem cell graft donor, taken from the stem cell graft. These receptors all stem from a human donor who donated a stem cell graft to a child with acute myeloid leukemia. Both conserved end residues are part of each CDR3. The order of the fields is D gene, clone size, J gene, V gene, CDR3 protein, CDR3 DNA. D genes are given only for firm matches. Not every row has a clone size; where given, it reads once, few, many or a size class.

d_call: NA
clone_size: few
j_call: TRBJ1-6
v_call: TRBV9
cdr3_aa: CASSVGGPLESPLHF
cdr3_nt: TGTGCCAGCAGCGTAGGGGGACCTCTAGAATCACCCCTCCACTTT

d_call: NA
clone_size: NA
j_call: TRBJ2-7
v_call: TRBV6-5
cdr3_aa: CASSYSNSYEQYF
cdr3_nt: TGTGCCAGCAGTTACTCTAACTCATACGAGCAGTACTTC

d_call: NA
clone_size: many
j_call: TRBJ2-2
v_call: TRBV12-3/TRBV12-4
cdr3_aa: CASSLMPGELFF
cdr3_nt: TGTGCCAGCAGTTTGATGCCCGGGGAGCTGTTTTTT

d_call: NA
clone_size: NA
j_call: TRBJ1-1
v_call: TRBV18
cdr3_aa: CASSPSNPLGTEAFF
cdr3_nt: TGTGCCAGCTCACCCTCCAATCCCCTGGGCACTGAAGCTTTCTTT

d_call: NA
clone_size: NA
j_call: TRBJ1-2
v_call: TRBV5-6
cdr3_aa: CASSTGLGYTF
cdr3_nt: TGTGCCAGCAGTACGGGACTCGGCTACACCTTC

d_call: NA
clone_size: NA
j_call: TRBJ2-7
v_call: TRBV25-1
cdr3_aa: CASSELTNVQYF
cdr3_nt: TGTGCCAGCAGTGAATTAACTAATGTGCAGTACTTC

d_call: NA
clone_size: NA
j_call: TRBJ1-5
v_call: TRBV19
cdr3_aa: CASSIRDYSNQPQHF
cdr3_nt: TGTGCCAGTAGTATCCGAGACTATAGCAATCAGCCCCAGCATTTT

d_call: NA
clone_size: many
j_call: TRBJ2-3
v_call: TRBV13
cdr3_aa: CASSLGIHTDTQYF
cdr3_nt: TGTGCCAGCAGCTTGGGCATCCACACAGATACGCAGTATTTT

d_call: TRBD2
clone_size: once
j_call: TRBJ2-1
v_call: TRBV4-3
cdr3_aa: CASSQDLGGLAIGQFF
cdr3_nt: TGCGCCAGCAGCCAAGATCTTGGGGGACTAGCGATCGGGCAGTTCTTC

d_call: NA
clone_size: few
j_call: TRBJ2-7
v_call: TRBV7-9
cdr3_aa: CASSSPLSGAYEQYF
cdr3_nt: TGTGCCAGCAGCTCACCTCTGTCTGGTGCCTACGAGCAGTACTTC

d_call: NA
clone_size: NA
j_call: TRBJ2-1
v_call: TRBV11-2
cdr3_aa: CASSLDRVGRKSSYNEQFF
cdr3_nt: TGTGCCAGCAGCTTAGACCGGGTTGGCCGGAAGAGCTCCTACAATGAGCAGTTCTTC

d_call: TRBD2
clone_size: once
j_call: TRBJ2-1
v_call: TRBV20-1
cdr3_aa: CSARNLAVSYNEQFF
cdr3_nt: TGCAGTGCTAGAAACCTAGCGGTCTCCTACAATGAGCAGTTCTTC

d_call: NA
clone_size: few
j_call: TRBJ1-2
v_call: TRBV5-1
cdr3_aa: CASSFPGGDNYGYTF
cdr3_nt: TGCGCCAGCAGCTTTCCGGGTGGGGATAACTATGGCTACACCTTC

d_call: NA
clone_size: NA
j_call: TRBJ1-2
v_call: TRBV30
cdr3_aa: CAWPRLPGTNYGYTF
cdr3_nt: TGTGCCTGGCCCCGACTTCCCGGAACTAACTATGGCTACACCTTC

d_call: TRBD1
clone_size: many
j_call: TRBJ2-7
v_call: TRBV6-5
cdr3_aa: CASSYGQGIYEQYF
cdr3_nt: TGTGCCAGCAGTTATGGACAGGGTATCTACGAGCAGTACTTC

d_call: NA
clone_size: few
j_call: TRBJ2-7
v_call: TRBV12-3/TRBV12-4
cdr3_aa: CASSFAGDNYEQYF
cdr3_nt: TGTGCCAGCAGTTTCGCCGGCGACAACTACGAGCAGTACTTC

d_call: TRBD1
clone_size: many
j_call: TRBJ1-5
v_call: TRBV4-1
cdr3_aa: CASSLQGSNQPQHF
cdr3_nt: TGCGCCAGCAGTCTACAGGGGAGCAATCAGCCCCAGCATTTT

d_call: NA
clone_size: NA
j_call: TRBJ1-1
v_call: TRBV7-8
cdr3_aa: CASRIGTTGPMNTEAFF
cdr3_nt: TGTGCCAGCAGAATAGGTACGACAGGCCCAATGAACACTGAAGCTTTCTTT

d_call: NA
clone_size: once
j_call: TRBJ1-5
v_call: TRBV20-1
cdr3_aa: CSARDYDRSQPRHF
cdr3_nt: TGCAGTGCTAGAGATTATGATCGAAGCCAGCCCCGGCATTTT

d_call: NA
clone_size: NA
j_call: TRBJ1-1
v_call: TRBV5-5
cdr3_aa: CASSLGSDAFF
cdr3_nt: TGTGCCAGCAGCTTGGGCAGTGACGCTTTCTTT

d_call: TRBD1
clone_size: NA
j_call: TRBJ1-1
v_call: TRBV30
cdr3_aa: CAWRYRDRGSTEAFF
cdr3_nt: TGTGCCTGGAGGTACCGGGACAGGGGCAGCACTGAAGCTTTCTTT

d_call: TRBD2
clone_size: NA
j_call: TRBJ2-1
v_call: TRBV9
cdr3_aa: CASSVAVAGVHEQFF
cdr3_nt: TGTGCCAGCAGCGTAGCGGTAGCGGGAGTGCATGAGCAGTTCTTC

d_call: TRBD2
clone_size: NA
j_call: TRBJ2-7
v_call: TRBV6-1
cdr3_aa: CASSRRTSGRNTYEQYF
cdr3_nt: TGTGCCAGCAGCCGCCGAACTAGCGGGAGGAACACCTACGAGCAGTACTTC

d_call: NA
clone_size: NA
j_call: TRBJ2-1
v_call: TRBV29-1
cdr3_aa: CSVSSGTLDNEQFF
cdr3_nt: TGCAGCGTTTCGAGCGGAACCTTAGACAATGAGCAGTTCTTC

d_call: NA
clone_size: few
j_call: TRBJ1-1
v_call: TRBV20-1
cdr3_aa: CSARDGGEAFF
cdr3_nt: TGCAGTGCTAGAGATGGGGGTGAAGCTTTCTTT

d_call: NA
clone_size: many
j_call: TRBJ1-2
v_call: TRBV7-9
cdr3_aa: CASVHDQSSYGYTF
cdr3_nt: TGTGCCAGCGTACACGATCAGAGTTCCTATGGCTACACCTTC

d_call: NA
clone_size: few
j_call: TRBJ2-7
v_call: TRBV7-2
cdr3_aa: CASSPAEYEQYF
cdr3_nt: TGTGCCAGCAGCCCTGCCGAGTACGAGCAGTACTTC

d_call: TRBD1
clone_size: many
j_call: TRBJ1-2
v_call: TRBV9
cdr3_aa: CASSVEGGSYGYTF
cdr3_nt: TGTGCCAGCAGCGTAGAAGGGGGCAGCTATGGCTACACCTTC

d_call: NA
clone_size: NA
j_call: TRBJ2-5
v_call: TRBV12-3/TRBV12-4
cdr3_aa: CASSPPRWVPYQETQYF
cdr3_nt: TGTGCCAGCAGTCCCCCTAGGTGGGTTCCGTACCAAGAGACCCAGTACTTC

d_call: NA
clone_size: NA
j_call: TRBJ2-3
v_call: TRBV21-1
cdr3_aa: CASSKDSNKTDTQYF
cdr3_nt: TGTGCCAGCAGCAAAGATAGCAATAAGACAGATACGCAGTATTTT

d_call: NA
clone_size: NA
j_call: TRBJ2-1
v_call: TRBV6-1
cdr3_aa: CASSRAWEGDEQFF
cdr3_nt: TGTGCCAGCAGTAGAGCGTGGGAAGGGGATGAGCAGTTCTTC

d_call: NA
clone_size: many
j_call: TRBJ2-7
v_call: TRBV13
cdr3_aa: CASSRTGPRTWEQYF
cdr3_nt: TGTGCCAGCAGCCGCACAGGTCCCAGGACGTGGGAGCAGTACTTC

d_call: TRBD1
clone_size: NA
j_call: TRBJ2-1
v_call: TRBV5-5
cdr3_aa: CASSKTGGMYNEQFF
cdr3_nt: TGTGCCAGCAGCAAAACAGGGGGGATGTACAATGAGCAGTTCTTC

d_call: NA
clone_size: many
j_call: TRBJ2-5
v_call: TRBV5-8
cdr3_aa: CASSLISGAETQYF
cdr3_nt: TGTGCCAGCAGTCTGATCTCAGGCGCGGAGACCCAGTACTTC

d_call: NA
clone_size: NA
j_call: TRBJ2-5
v_call: TRBV7-6
cdr3_aa: CASSLRRDFQETQYF
cdr3_nt: TGTGCCAGCAGCTTACGGCGGGACTTTCAAGAGACCCAGTACTTC

d_call: TRBD1
clone_size: few
j_call: TRBJ2-7
v_call: TRBV7-9
cdr3_aa: CASSLGTGGKYEQYF
cdr3_nt: TGTGCCAGCAGCCTCGGGACAGGGGGCAAATACGAGCAGTACTTC

d_call: NA
clone_size: NA
j_call: TRBJ2-1
v_call: TRBV4-3
cdr3_aa: CASSQDISGEQFF
cdr3_nt: TGCGCCAGCAGCCAAGACATTTCTGGGGAGCAGTTCTTC

d_call: NA
clone_size: NA
j_call: TRBJ2-5
v_call: TRBV20-1
cdr3_aa: CSARDQAGSETQYF
cdr3_nt: TGCAGTGCTAGAGATCAGGCAGGGAGCGAGACCCAGTACTTC

d_call: NA
clone_size: few
j_call: TRBJ2-3
v_call: TRBV13
cdr3_aa: CASSRREGVPDTQYF
cdr3_nt: TGTGCCAGCAGCCGCCGGGAAGGGGTCCCAGATACGCAGTATTTT

d_call: NA
clone_size: few
j_call: TRBJ2-7
v_call: TRBV25-1
cdr3_aa: CASSEFATGGRDEQYF
cdr3_nt: TGTGCCAGCAGTGAATTTGCCACCGGGGGTAGGGACGAGCAGTACTTC

d_call: NA
clone_size: NA
j_call: TRBJ1-1
v_call: TRBV4-1
cdr3_aa: CASSEARGRNKVGAFF
cdr3_nt: TGCGCCAGCAGCGAGGCGCGGGGCCGGAATAAGGTGGGAGCTTTCTTT

d_call: NA
clone_size: NA
j_call: TRBJ1-4
v_call: TRBV15
cdr3_aa: CATSRSTFNQLFF
cdr3_nt: TGTGCCACCAGCAGATCGACCTTCAATCAACTGTTTTTT

d_call: NA
clone_size: NA
j_call: TRBJ2-5
v_call: TRBV7-2
cdr3_aa: CASSLGGGVGETQYF
cdr3_nt: TGTGCCAGCAGCTTGGGAGGGGGGGTTGGGGAGACCCAGTACTTC

d_call: NA
clone_size: NA
j_call: TRBJ1-1
v_call: TRBV20-1
cdr3_aa: CSASTGVVTEAFF
cdr3_nt: TGCAGTGCTAGTACGGGGGTAGTAACTGAAGCTTTCTTT

d_call: TRBD1
clone_size: few
j_call: TRBJ2-3
v_call: TRBV20-1
cdr3_aa: CSARDTTGTGKRSTDTQYF
cdr3_nt: TGCAGTGCTAGAGATACGACCGGGACAGGTAAACGGAGCACAGATACGCAGTATTTT

d_call: NA
clone_size: few
j_call: TRBJ2-3
v_call: TRBV29-1
cdr3_aa: CSVGGSTDTQYF
cdr3_nt: TGCAGCGTTGGGGGGAGCACAGATACGCAGTATTTT